Sequencing of this T cell receptor beta chain was carried out in a study of blood T cell repertoires in COVID-19. Study summary: COVID-19 samples, acute and convalescent, were from the United States, Italy and Spain. Sample material is recorded as cDNA or gDNA derived from T cells, B-cell-depleted T cells, or PBMCs.

CDR3 size: 12 residues. The junction had 1 base not matched to a gene; V was cut back by 4 bases and J by 8 bases. Germline loops: CDR1 MDHEN, CDR2 SYDVKM. Per the original methods: Nucleated cell counts were estimated from reference gene primer amplification. Using immunoSEQ multiplex PCR, the repertoire was profiled, and TCRdb retains in-frame clones only, with some absent. The DNA was the basis for D and trimming; V, J and clone size are from that table. The sample includes 25,000 to 35,000 clones, approximately 88% of them seen just once. Seattle patient enrollment occurred during active infection, with longitudinal follow-up thereafter. This clone showed up just once.

This chain uses TRBV28 with TRBJ1-4; TRBD1 matches 7 bases. The sequenced sample consisted of peripheral blood. The sequence was collected from a man aged 55-75 years with COVID-19, enrolled during active disease. CDR3 in amino acids: CASSSGQEKLFF. DNA for the CDR3: TGTGCCAGCAGTTCGGGACAGGAAAAACTGTTTTTT.